The rows below give T cell receptor beta chains drawn from one sample of a study of blood T cell repertoires in COVID-19. Profiled with immunoSEQ multiplex PCR; TCRdb holds only in-frame clones, not every one. Here the sample spans some 74,000 clones, around 90% being singletons. Sequencing used peripheral blood. All receptors come from a man aged 50 to 59 with active COVID-19. CDR3s include the opening cysteine and the closing phenylalanine or tryptophan. A D gene is named only where the DNA matches it firmly. Some rows have no size entry. The others give once, few or many, or a class for an expanded clone.

CDR3aa	CDR3nt	abundance	len	d_gene	j_gene	v_gene
CASSLSGTAMNTEAFF	TGTGCCAGCAGCTTGTCCGGGACAGCGATGAACACTGAAGCTTTCTTT	once	16	TRBD1	TRBJ1-1	TRBV7-2
CASSKGLAGGLSLEQYF	TGTGCCAGCAGCAAGGGACTAGCGGGAGGGCTGTCGCTAGAGCAGTACTTC	.	17	TRBD2	TRBJ2-7	TRBV14
CASSLVISGGRYEQYF	TGTGCCAGCAGCTTAGTGATCTCAGGGGGTCGCTACGAGCAGTACTTC	.	16	TRBD1	TRBJ2-7	TRBV11-2
CASSNLQGVGELFF	TGCGCCAGCAGCAACCTACAGGGTGTCGGGGAGCTGTTTTTT	.	14	.	TRBJ2-2	TRBV5-1
CASSQTRQNTEAFF	TGTGCCAGCAGTCAAACACGACAGAACACTGAAGCTTTCTTT	.	14	.	TRBJ1-1	TRBV6-2/TRBV6-3
CASSLGQGRSQETQYF	TGTGCCAGCTCCCTAGGACAGGGGAGGTCACAAGAGACCCAGTACTTC	once	16	TRBD1	TRBJ2-5	TRBV18
CASRGLAGAMGYNEQFF	TGTGCCAGCAGAGGACTAGCGGGAGCCATGGGGTACAATGAGCAGTTCTTC	.	17	TRBD2	TRBJ2-1	TRBV28
CASRPTGGHNQPQHF	TGTGCCAGCAGACCAACAGGGGGCCACAATCAGCCCCAGCATTTT	.	15	TRBD1	TRBJ1-5	TRBV28
CASSRGNQPQHF	TGTGCCAGCTCCCGGGGCAATCAGCCCCAGCATTTT	.	12	.	TRBJ1-5	TRBV3-1/TRBV3-2
CASSPLPVTGGVETGELFF	TGTGCCAGCAGCCCCCTTCCGGTGACAGGGGGCGTGGAGACCGGGGAGCTGTTTTTT	once	19	TRBD1	TRBJ2-2	TRBV7-3
CASSLGAGGTYEQYF	TGCGCCAGCAGCTTGGGGGCAGGGGGCACCTACGAGCAGTACTTC	.	15	TRBD1	TRBJ2-7	TRBV5-1
CASSLGPGSVGDTQYF	TGTGCCAGCAGCTTAGGCCCGGGTAGCGTGGGGGATACGCAGTATTTT	.	16	.	TRBJ2-3	TRBV7-9
CASSYSLTSGRPHEQYF	TGTGCCAGCAGTTACTCATTGACTAGCGGGAGACCCCACGAGCAGTACTTC	.	17	TRBD2	TRBJ2-7	TRBV6-2/TRBV6-3
CASSPIQGGQPQHF	TGTGCCAGCTCACCGATTCAGGGTGGTCAGCCCCAGCATTTT	.	14	.	TRBJ1-5	TRBV18
CASSPGQGGDTQYF	TGTGCTAGCAGCCCGGGACAGGGCGGGGATACGCAGTATTTT	.	14	TRBD1	TRBJ2-3	TRBV7-7
CASSDRDSSGNTIYF	TGTGCCAGCAGCGACCGGGACAGCTCTGGAAACACCATATATTTT	.	15	TRBD1	TRBJ1-3	TRBV9
CASSHIRGPGIQYF	TGTGCCAGCAGCCATATTAGGGGGCCGGGCATTCAGTACTTC	once	14	TRBD1	TRBJ2-4	TRBV11-2
CATSSLPVRGIADTQYF	TGTGCCACCAGCAGTCTCCCAGTCCGGGGGATCGCAGATACGCAGTATTTT	.	17	.	TRBJ2-3	TRBV15
CASSSGQRAYEQYF	TGTGCCAGCAGTTCCGGACAAAGAGCCTACGAGCAGTACTTC	once	14	.	TRBJ2-7	TRBV6-2/TRBV6-3
CASSPPGLAGGTDTQYF	TGTGCCAGCAGCCCTCCGGGACTAGCGGGGGGCACAGATACGCAGTATTTT	.	17	TRBD2	TRBJ2-3	TRBV3-1/TRBV3-2
CASPWEGLWPSNQPQHF	TGTGCTAGTCCATGGGAGGGGCTTTGGCCGAGCAATCAGCCCCAGCATTTT	.	17	.	TRBJ1-5	TRBV12-5
CASSPPGGNQPQHF	TGTGCCAGCTCACCACCCGGGGGAAATCAGCCCCAGCATTTT	once	14	.	TRBJ1-5	TRBV18
CASSLPQGARGSPLHF	TGTGCCAGCAGCCTCCCTCAGGGGGCGCGAGGATCACCCCTCCACTTT	.	16	TRBD1	TRBJ1-6	TRBV14
CASSDGLGRGIGANVLTF	TGTGCCAGCAGTGATGGACTCGGGAGGGGAATAGGGGCCAACGTCCTGACTTTC	.	18	TRBD2	TRBJ2-6	TRBV6-1
CASRGTSGRIYEQYF	TGTGCCAGCAGGGGTACTAGCGGGAGGATCTACGAGCAGTACTTC	.	15	TRBD2	TRBJ2-7	TRBV2
CASGPGGQPTETQYF	TGTGCCAGCGGACCCGGAGGGCAGCCCACAGAGACCCAGTACTTC	once	15	.	TRBJ2-5	TRBV6-5